The 25 T cell receptor beta chains below come from one sample, sequenced in a study of T-cell memory formation after mild COVID-19. TCRdb called the 5' RACE reads again in MiXCR, with one record for every CDR3 protein. This sample yields approximately 45,000 distinct CDR3 sequences, of which around 6.6% are seen a single time; approximately 0.8% belongs to the top ten. The sample taken for sequencing was PBMCs or a T cell subset sorted from them (not recorded which). These receptors originate from an adult who had mild COVID-19 (a few samples of this study predate the infection). Cell type and time point are not known.

In this sample, this clonotype turned up many times. This chain connects TRBV7-2 to TRBJ2-7; the D is unclear. The CDR3 totals 14 residues. The ends were cut back, 1 base at V and 2 bases at J, with 9 bases in the middle. The germline CDR1 and CDR2 sequences are SGHTA and FQGNSA. As DNA, the CDR3 is TGTGCCAGCAGCTTAGATCTAGGCCCCTACGAGCAGTACTTC. Protein product: CASSLDLGPYEQYF.

This clonotype was counted between two and nine times. This chain uses TRBV12-3 or TRBV12-4 with TRBJ2-5; 9 bases map to TRBD2. The CDR3 length is 15 residues. With V trimmed by 8 bases and J by 2 bases, 9 bases remained unmatched. CDR3 DNA: TGTGCCAGCGGACCCGGCCTAGCGGGGCAAGAGACCCAGTACTTC. Translated: CASGPGLAGQETQYF.

V usage is TRBV20-1 and J usage is TRBJ2-1, with 8 bases lining up with TRBD2. Germline trimming cut 2 bases from V and 4 bases from J; bases unmatched to any gene: 7. The CDR3 consists of 15 residues. The germline V gene encodes CDR1 DFQATT and CDR2 SNEGSKA (reference sequence). The CDR3 DNA follows: TGCAGTGCTAGACCAGCGGGAGAACCATACAATGAGCAGTTCTTC. Protein: CSARPAGEPYNEQFF.

The chain combines TRBV5-4 with TRBJ2-3, with D maybe TRBD1 (6 bases). CDR3 size: 13 residues. Trimming removed 2 bases at V and 3 bases at J, with 7 bases between. Per the germline V gene, CDR1 is SGHNT and CDR2 is YYREEE (reference sequence). This chain's CDR3 is CASSFGQTDTQYF. DNA of the CDR3: TGTGCCAGCAGCTTTGGACAGACAGATACGCAGTATTTT.

Many counts were recorded for this clonotype. The rearrangement links TRBV12-3 or TRBV12-4 to TRBJ2-1, with 7 bases identical to TRBD1. The V segment lost 4 bases and the J segment 9 bases; nucleotides outside the gene matches: 3. This CDR3 region has 12 residues. CDR3 in DNA: TGTGCCAGCAGTTGGACAGGAGGTGAGCAGTTCTTC. Protein product: CASSWTGGEQFF.

This clonotype was observed many times. DNA for the CDR3: TGTGCCAGCAGTTTAGGCGGGCCCCAGCATTTT. It yields the protein CASSLGGPQHF. V usage is TRBV12-3 or TRBV12-4 and J usage is TRBJ1-5; no clear D. The CDR3 contains 11 residues. Between the trimmed V and J ends, which lost 1 base and 9 bases, there was a span of 4 bases.

This clonotype was observed at least ten times. V gene TRBV11-3 combines with J gene TRBJ2-1; TRBD1 might be the D (8 bases). Trimming took off 4 bases at V and 5 bases at J, with 18 bases between the two ends. CDR3 length: 16 residues. The germline V gene encodes CDR1 SGHNT and CDR2 YENEEA. The CDR3 loop reads CASSWAGDRSNNEQFF. The CDR3 coding sequence is TGTGCCAGCAGCTGGGCGGGGGACAGGAGCAACAATGAGCAGTTCTTC. The whole variable domain, remainder taken from reference TRBV11-3 and TRBJ2-1, is EAGVVQSPRYKIIEKKQPVAFWCNPISGHNTLYWYLQNLGQGPELLIRYENEEAVDDSQLPKDRFSAERLKGVDSTLKIQPAELGDSAVYLCASSWAGDRSNNEQFFGPGTRLTVL.

This clonotype was seen many times. The CDR3 here is CASSPRENTEAFF. The CDR3 region has the DNA TGCGCCAGCAGCCCCAGGGAGAACACTGAAGCTTTCTTT. The rearrangement joins TRBV5-1 to TRBJ1-1; the D gene is possibly TRBD1 (5 bases). V was cut by 4 bases and J by 1 base, with 8 bases left in between. The CDR3 sequence is 13 residues long. The V gene's germline CDR1 is SGHRS and CDR2 YFSETQ.

This clonotype turned up a few times. The V gene is TRBV6-1, the J gene TRBJ2-5; the D gene could be TRBD1 or TRBD2 (6 bases each). The CDR3 is 15 amino acids. CDR1 MNHNS and CDR2 SASEGT come from the germline V gene. V was pared by 7 bases and J by 4 bases, with 19 bases between. CDR3 loop: CASTQAVGGGETQYF. CDR3 nucleotides: TGTGCCAGCACCCAGGCCGTGGGGGGCGGAGAGACCCAGTACTTC.

This clonotype was picked up many times. CDR3 DNA: TGTGCCAGCAGCTTAAGACAGGGGGTTTCCGCACGGGATGAGCAGTTCTTC. It specifies CASSLRQGVSARDEQFF. The chain links TRBV7-6 to TRBJ2-1; 9 nucleotides align to TRBD1. The V segment lost 2 bases and the J segment 8 bases; nucleotides outside the gene matches: 13. The CDR3 is made up of 17 amino acids. CDR1 and CDR2 from the germline V gene are SGHVS and FNYEAQ.

This clonotype was found many times. V usage is TRBV20-1 and J usage is TRBJ2-1; 7 nucleotides line up with TRBD1. Germline CDR1 and CDR2: DFQATT and SNEGSKA (reference sequence). The CDR3 totals 16 residues. J gave up 8 bases and V 1 base, and 14 bases lay outside the gene matches. DNA for the CDR3: TGCAGTGCTAGAGTTAGGAGAGGACAGGTTAAGGATGAGCAGTTCTTC. Translation gives CSARVRRGQVKDEQFF.

The chain joins TRBV7-8 to TRBJ1-1; possibly TRBD1 for D (5 bases). Trimming stripped 6 bases from V and 0 bases from J, with 14 bases between. CDR1 and CDR2 from the germline V gene are SGHVS and FQNEAQ. The CDR3 totals 15 residues. CDR3 sequence: CASRSSGALNTEAFF. CDR3 in DNA: TGTGCCAGCAGGTCCTCCGGGGCTTTGAACACTGAAGCTTTCTTT.

This clonotype was counted ten times or more. V gene TRBV11-3 combines with J gene TRBJ2-2; D unresolved. Germline assignment: CDR1 SGHNT and CDR2 YENEEA. V dropped 0 bases and J dropped 6 bases, with 5 bases sitting between them. This CDR3 region has 13 residues. CDR3 protein: CASSLDGPGELFF. CDR3 in DNA: TGTGCCAGCAGCTTAGATGGTCCCGGGGAGCTGTTTTTT.

This clonotype was found many times. This rearrangement joins TRBV11-2 to TRBJ2-3, with D maybe TRBD2 (6 bases). This CDR3 has 16 amino acids. V lost 5 bases and J lost 2, with 17 bases in between. CDR1 and CDR2 (germline): SGHAT, FQNNGV. CDR3 loop: CASSTRLGPITDTQYF. Written as DNA, the CDR3 is TGTGCCAGCAGCACCAGACTAGGGCCGATCACAGATACGCAGTATTTT.

This chain joins TRBV15 and TRBJ1-2; D gene uncertain. CDR3 length: 12 residues. The V gene lost 3 bases and the J gene lost 7 bases, with 9 bases spanning the gap. In germline, CDR1 is LNHNV, CDR2 YYDKDF (reference sequence). In nucleotides, the CDR3 is TGTGCCACCAGCAGGGGAGACCTTGGCTACACCTTC. This gives the protein CATSRGDLGYTF. The full variable domain, in which reference TRBV15 and TRBJ1-2 provide the parts outside the CDR3, is DAMVIQNPRYQVTQFGKPVTLSCSQTLNHNVMYWYQQKSSQAPKLLFHYYDKDFNNEADTPDNFQSRRPNTSFCFLDIRSPGLGDTAMYLCATSRGDLGYTFGSGTRLTVV.

This chain connects TRBV20-1 to TRBJ1-5; 12 bases align to TRBD1. Trimming at V came to 1 base and at J to 2 bases, leaving 12 bases not matched to a gene. Germline lookup yields CDR1 DFQATT and CDR2 SNEGSKA (reference sequence). This CDR3 region has 19 residues. CDR3 bases: TGCAGTGCTAGAGGACCCGGGACAGGGGGCCCTACTCGCAATCAGCCCCAGCATTTT. It encodes CSARGPGTGGPTRNQPQHF.

This clonotype has ten or more counts. The chain recombines TRBV12-3 or TRBV12-4 with TRBJ1-2; D gene uncertain. Trimming pared 5 bases from V and 4 bases from J, leaving 11 bases between. CDR3 size: 13 residues. The chain's CDR3 is CASSQRRGYGYTF. The CDR3 bases are TGTGCCAGCAGTCAACGTCGAGGCTATGGCTACACCTTC.

This clonotype was found many times. The chain is built from TRBV5-1 and TRBJ2-1; 12 bases match TRBD2. Germline V gene data show CDR1 as SGHRS and CDR2 as YFSETQ. The junction had 13 bases not matched to a gene; V was cut back by 4 bases and J by 8 bases. This CDR3 has 17 residues. The CDR3 here is CASSLGQTSGGGDEQFF. In nucleotides, the CDR3 is TGCGCCAGCAGCCTGGGGCAGACTAGCGGGGGAGGAGATGAGCAGTTCTTC.

The sample holds many counts of this clonotype. The J gene is TRBJ2-1, the V gene TRBV23-1; D is ambiguous. TRBV23-1 is recorded as an ORF, its role being uncertain. CDR3 size: 17 residues. The V and J ends lost 0 bases and 0 bases respectively, with 12 bases between them. CDR3 bases: TGCGCCAGCAGTCAATCGACGGCGCAGAGCTCCTACAATGAGCAGTTCTTC. The encoded protein is CASSQSTAQSSYNEQFF.

This clonotype was observed many times. The rearrangement joins TRBV25-1 to TRBJ2-3; weak D call: TRBD2 (7 bases). The CDR3 covers 14 residues. Germline values: CDR1 MGHDK, CDR2 SYGVNS. The V end was cut by 6 bases, the J end by 4 bases, with 14 bases between. In DNA form, the CDR3 reads TGTGCCAGCAGCTTGGGGGGGCGCGCAGATACGCAGTATTTT. Protein product: CASSLGGRADTQYF.

This clonotype was found many times. The gene calls are TRBV9 and TRBJ1-1, with a weak D call TRBD1 (5 bases). CDR1 and CDR2 from the germline V gene are SGDLS and YYNGEE. The CDR3 has 13 amino acids. Trimming shortened V by 0 bases and J by 4 bases, and 7 bases separated the two germline ends. CDR3 region: CASSVVRGTEAFF. The CDR3 region has the DNA TGTGCCAGCAGCGTAGTGAGGGGCACTGAAGCTTTCTTT.

This clonotype was seen only a few times. This chain links TRBV5-8 with TRBJ1-1; D remains ambiguous. CDR3 length equals 13 residues. From germline, CDR1 is SGHTS and CDR2 YDEGEE. Trimming left V 1 base short and J 8 bases short, with 12 bases between. DNA of the CDR3: TGTGCCAGCAGCTTGATACTGCGCGCCGAAGCTTTCTTT. Translated: CASSLILRAEAFF.

This clonotype appeared many times. The chain is built from TRBV18 and TRBJ2-1, with D perhaps assigned TRBD1 or TRBD2 (5 bases each). Germline V gene lookup returns CDR1 KGHSH and CDR2 LQKENI. The germline V and J ends were trimmed by 3 bases and 6 bases, with 12 bases remaining between them. This CDR3 has 14 amino acids. CDR3 residues: CASSPPGRPNEQFF. For the CDR3, the DNA is TGTGCCAGCTCACCTCCGGGACGACCCAATGAGCAGTTCTTC.

This clonotype came up many times. V and J are TRBV6-5 and TRBJ1-2, with D unresolved. Germline values: CDR1 MNHEY, CDR2 SVGAGI. CDR3 size: 12 residues. Between the trimmed V and J ends, which lost 4 bases and 2 bases, there was a span of 5 bases. CDR3: CASSSTNYGYTF. The CDR3, as DNA: TGTGCCAGCAGTTCAACAAACTATGGCTACACCTTC.

In its sample, this clonotype ranks as medium-sized. V and J are TRBV5-1 and TRBJ2-3; 8 bases align to TRBD1. V lost 3 bases and J lost 0; bases outside the gene matches: 3. The germline V gene encodes CDR1 SGHRS and CDR2 YFSETQ. The CDR3 loop spans 15 amino acids. The DNA for the CDR3 is TGCGCCAGCAGCTACCGGGACAGGAGCACAGATACGCAGTATTTT. Protein: CASSYRDRSTDTQYF.